This T cell receptor (beta chain) was retrieved from a study of human T cells and chemical hapten exposure. The wider study: Throughout the approximately 24-week study, diphenylcyclopropenone was applied weekly to the patients' scalps. Whole-study findings and limits: While controls formed fewer of them, expanded TCRs formed significantly more large CDR3 similarity clusters.

Individual cDNA molecules in this library carried unique molecular identifiers. TCRdb re-called the RACE reads with MiXCR, one entry per CDR3 protein. Among 300,000 to 450,000 distinct CDR3 sequences listed, 5% to 6.5% were seen once. This clonotype showed up many times. No antigen is known for it. Documented time point: pre-sensitization, week 0. Noted treatment: therapeutic diphenylcyclopropenone sensitization with weekly scalp DPC. J lost 3 bases, V lost 6 bases, and 6 bases had no gene match. The CDR3 is 14 amino acids. CDR1 SQVTM and CDR2 ANQGSEA come from the germline V gene. The TCR originated in a woman aged 45 to 65 with alopecia areata. Some clones in this sample may be carry-over from other donors' samples. V is TRBV29-1 and J is TRBJ1-5; 9 bases are shared with TRBD1. The sequenced sample was whole blood, obtained in connection with sensitization to the hapten diphenylcyclopropenone (DPC). This CDR3 reads CSVAQGANNQPQHF. In nucleotides, the CDR3 is TGCAGCGTCGCACAGGGGGCGAACAATCAGCCCCAGCATTTT. Supplemented by reference TRBV29-1 and TRBJ1-5, the full variable domain reads SAVISQKPSRDICQRGTSLTIQCQVDSQVTMMFWYRQQPGQSLTLIATANQGSEATYESGFVIDKFPISRPNLTFSTLTVSNMSPEDSSIYLCSVAQGANNQPQHFGDGTRLSIL.